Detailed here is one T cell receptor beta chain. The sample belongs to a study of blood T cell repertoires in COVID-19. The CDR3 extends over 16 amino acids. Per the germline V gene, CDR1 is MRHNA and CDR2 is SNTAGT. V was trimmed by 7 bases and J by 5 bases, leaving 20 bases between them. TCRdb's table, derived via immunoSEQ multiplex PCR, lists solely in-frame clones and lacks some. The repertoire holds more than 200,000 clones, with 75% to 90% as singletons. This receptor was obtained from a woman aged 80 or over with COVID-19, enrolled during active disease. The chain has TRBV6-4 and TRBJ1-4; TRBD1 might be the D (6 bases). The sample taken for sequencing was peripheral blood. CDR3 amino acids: CASTFDRSMKNEKLFF. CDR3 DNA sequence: TGTGCCAGCACCTTCGACAGGTCGATGAAAAATGAAAAACTGTTTTTT.